This T cell receptor beta chain was identified during a study of blood T cell repertoires in COVID-19. Overall study context: PBMCs, B-cell-depleted T cells, or T cells were the source of the cDNA or gDNA that made up the material.

Here immunoSEQ multiplex PCR was the method, and the copy in TCRdb shows in-frame clones only, minus some. Among 84,000 or so clones, roughly 90% were seen once, and the ten largest hold about 7.3%. V was trimmed by 3 bases and J by 8 bases, leaving 8 bases between them. This CDR3 is 11 amino acids long. Per germline, CDR1 DFQATT and CDR2 SNEGSKA (reference sequence). This clonotype was obtained from a man between 65 and 80 years old with acute or convalescent COVID-19. The rearrangement links TRBV20-1 to TRBJ2-4, with D hard to call. Sequencing was done on a sample of peripheral blood. CDR3 residues: CSASREHIQYF. Written as DNA, the CDR3 is TGCAGTGCTAGTAGAGAACACATTCAGTACTTC.